The T cell receptor (beta chain) under discussion was sequenced for a study of beta chain features in type 1 diabetes. Overall study: Cells sorted and examined across all samples totaled over 95 million.

The table lists this clone with many counts. Its antigen is unknown. CDR1 and CDR2 (germline): SGHTA, FQGNSA. The ends were cut back, 2 bases at V and 1 base at J, with 7 bases in the middle. The length of the CDR3 is 14 residues. Study observations and caveats: The naive, central memory and Treg TCRB repertoires showed an apparent similarity that was greater among patients than among healthy donors. Reads derived from cDNA could over-represent cells showing high TCR expression.

The entirety of the isolated RNA underwent reverse transcription, so expressed TCRB transcripts were sequenced. Sequencing used immunoSEQ multiplex PCR; TCRdb keeps in-frame clones, though not all of them. Here the sample spans around 340,000 clones, approximately 8% being singletons. Naive, central memory, regulatory and stem cell-like memory cells within the CD4+ compartment were sorted using CD45RO/CCR7/CD25/CD127/CD95/CD27. Sample: central memory CD4+ T cells from blood. This sequence joins TRBV7-2 and TRBJ2-3; unclear D gene. This TCR was recovered from a woman in her late teens or twenties in good health. The CDR3 region is CASSLMGGTDTQYF. CDR3 sequence (DNA): TGTGCCAGCAGCTTAATGGGCGGCACAGATACGCAGTATTTT.